This TCR beta chain was sequenced for a study of cytomegalovirus exposure and HLA in healthy donors. Across the study: Out of 180 million or so T cells, an earlier analysis found about 100 million unique TCR beta sequences in total. Study-wide points: Compared with the roughly 700-donor mean, an Asian-associated ancestry cluster reportedly had fewer N-insertions, according to a later analysis. Association of approximately 16,000 TCR beta sequences with HLA alleles was found at 0.05 false discovery rate in a later analysis.

In germline, CDR1 is SEHNR, CDR2 FQNEAQ (reference sequence). The V end was cut by 1 base, the J end by 10 bases, with 11 bases between. The CDR3 has 14 residues. A word on this clone: Its specificity is unknown. This specimen includes other DNA sequences encoding the same CDR3.

PCR primers comprised 60 Vbeta and 13 Jbeta primers. Some clones are missing from TCRdb's copy, which holds only in-frame ones; the method was immunoSEQ multiplex PCR. Among 160,000 or so clones listed, roughly four fifths were seen once. The receptor's source is a man aged 50-59 years in good health and CMV-seropositive. Sequenced input: PBMCs. This rearrangement joins TRBV7-9 to TRBJ1-6; D may be TRBD1 (5 bases). DNA for the CDR3: TGTGCCAGCAGCTTAGATGGGGGAGGATCACCCCTCCACTTT. This encodes CASSLDGGGSPLHF.